This T cell receptor beta chain comes out of a study of blood T cell repertoires in COVID-19. Original methodology: The assay estimated nucleated cells by amplifying reference gene primers. The data were produced by immunoSEQ multiplex PCR, yet TCRdb's version contains in-frame clones alone and is incomplete. V and J calls and clone size follow that table, whereas D and trimming were derived from the DNA. The data contain over 65,000 clones, approximately 92% of them singletons. The germline V gene encodes CDR1 LNHDA and CDR2 SQIVND (reference sequence). V shed 3 bases and J shed 8 bases, with 13 bases lying between them. The CDR3 is 13 residues long.

The sequencing sample was made of peripheral blood. The V gene is TRBV19, the J gene TRBJ2-5; D might be TRBD1 (5 bases). This clonotype was sampled from a woman older than 75 with acute or convalescent COVID-19. The chain's CDR3 is CASSISTGRTQYF. CDR3 DNA: TGTGCCAGTAGTATTTCCACAGGTCGAACCCAGTACTTC.